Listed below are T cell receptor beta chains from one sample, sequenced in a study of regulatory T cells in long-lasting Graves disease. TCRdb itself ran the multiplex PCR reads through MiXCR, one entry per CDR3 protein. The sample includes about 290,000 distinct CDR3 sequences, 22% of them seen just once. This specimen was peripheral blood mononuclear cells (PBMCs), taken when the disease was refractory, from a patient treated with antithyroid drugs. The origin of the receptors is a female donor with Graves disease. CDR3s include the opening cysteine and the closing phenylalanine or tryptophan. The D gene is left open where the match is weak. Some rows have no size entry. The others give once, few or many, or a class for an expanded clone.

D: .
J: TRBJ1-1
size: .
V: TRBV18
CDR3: CASSPSRAVEAFF
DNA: TGTGCCAGCTCACCCAGCCGGGCGGTTGAAGCTTTCTTT

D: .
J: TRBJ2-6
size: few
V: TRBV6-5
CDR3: CASSYGSGANVLTF
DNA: TGTGCCAGCAGTTACGGGTCTGGGGCCAACGTCCTGACTTTC

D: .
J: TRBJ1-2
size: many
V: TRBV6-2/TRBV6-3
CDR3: CASSSTYTSASLGYTF
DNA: TGTGCCAGCAGTTCAACATACACGTCAGCGAGCCTAGGCTACACCTTC

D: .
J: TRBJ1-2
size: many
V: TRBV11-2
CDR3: CASSFGADGYTF
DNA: TGTGCCAGCAGCTTCGGCGCCGATGGCTACACCTTC

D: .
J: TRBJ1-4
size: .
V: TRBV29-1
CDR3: CSVEGGNEKLFF
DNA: TGCAGCGTTGAGGGGGGTAATGAAAAACTGTTTTTT

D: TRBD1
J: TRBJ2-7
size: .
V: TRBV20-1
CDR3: CSGTRDRLYEQYF
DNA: TGCAGTGGAACCCGGGACAGGCTTTACGAGCAGTACTTC

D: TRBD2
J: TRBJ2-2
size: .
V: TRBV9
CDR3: CASSVAGGANTGELFF
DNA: TGTGCCAGCAGCGTAGCTGGGGGGGCGAACACCGGGGAGCTGTTTTTT

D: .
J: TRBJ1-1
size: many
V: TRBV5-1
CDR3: CASSLVLGSNTEAFF
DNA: TGCGCCAGCAGCTTGGTACTGGGCTCTAACACTGAAGCTTTCTTT

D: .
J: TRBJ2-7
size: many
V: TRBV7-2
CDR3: CASSARGYEQYF
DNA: TGTGCCAGCAGCGCCAGGGGTTACGAGCAGTACTTC

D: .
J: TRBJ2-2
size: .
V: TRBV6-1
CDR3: CASGRTPNTGELFF
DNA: TGTGCCAGCGGAAGGACACCGAACACCGGGGAGCTGTTTTTT

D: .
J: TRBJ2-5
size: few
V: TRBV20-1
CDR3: CSASPLRLEIETQYF
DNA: TGCAGTGCTAGCCCCCTCCGGCTAGAAATAGAGACCCAGTACTTC

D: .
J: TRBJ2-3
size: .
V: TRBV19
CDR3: CASSIVLGVPDTQYF
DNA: TGTGCCAGTAGTATCGTCCTGGGGGTCCCAGATACGCAGTATTTT

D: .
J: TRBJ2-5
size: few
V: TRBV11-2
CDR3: CASSRLGRGEETQYF
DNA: TGCGCCAGCAGCCGCCTCGGGCGGGGAGAAGAGACCCAGTACTTC

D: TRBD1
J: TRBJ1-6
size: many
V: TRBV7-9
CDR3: CASGDQGGPLHF
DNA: TGTGCCAGCGGGGATCAGGGGGGTCCCCTCCACTTT

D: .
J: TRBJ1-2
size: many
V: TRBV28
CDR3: CASSSTLGAGDYGYTF
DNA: TGTGCCAGCAGCTCAACCTTAGGGGCAGGGGACTATGGCTACACCTTC

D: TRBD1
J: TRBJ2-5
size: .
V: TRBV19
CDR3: CASSSHRGPQETQYF
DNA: TGTGCCAGTAGTTCCCACAGGGGTCCCCAAGAGACCCAGTACTTC

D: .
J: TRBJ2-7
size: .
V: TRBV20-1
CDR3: CSALAGLAIHEQYF
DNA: TGCAGTGCCCTCGCCGGGCTAGCGATCCACGAGCAGTACTTC

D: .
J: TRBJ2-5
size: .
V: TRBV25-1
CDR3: CASSERGESGKTQYF
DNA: TGTGCCAGCAGTGAGAGGGGGGAATCTGGGAAGACCCAGTACTTC

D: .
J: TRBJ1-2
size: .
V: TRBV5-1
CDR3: CASSLGRGRDGYTF
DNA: TGCGCCAGCAGCTTAGGCAGGGGTCGTGATGGCTACACCTTC

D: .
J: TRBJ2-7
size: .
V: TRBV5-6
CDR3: CASSPGIPYEQYF
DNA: TGTGCCAGCAGCCCCGGGATACCCTACGAGCAGTACTTC

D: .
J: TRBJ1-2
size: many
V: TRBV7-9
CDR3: CASSLWTGTDYGYTF
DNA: TGTGCCAGCAGCCTATGGACCGGGACGGACTATGGCTACACCTTC

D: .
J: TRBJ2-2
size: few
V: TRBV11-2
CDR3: CASTTILTGELFF
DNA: TGTGCCAGCACCACGATCCTAACCGGGGAGCTGTTTTTT

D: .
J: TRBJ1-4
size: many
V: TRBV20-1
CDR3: CSARDSVGDREKLFF
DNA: TGCAGTGCTAGAGATTCGGTGGGTGACCGGGAAAAACTGTTTTTT

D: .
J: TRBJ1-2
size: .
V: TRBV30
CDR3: CAWSAGGGDAYTF
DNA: TGTGCCTGGAGTGCGGGAGGAGGGGATGCCTACACCTTC

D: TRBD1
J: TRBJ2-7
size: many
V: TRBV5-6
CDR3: CASSWTGYEQYF
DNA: TGTGCCAGCAGCTGGACAGGTTACGAGCAGTACTTC

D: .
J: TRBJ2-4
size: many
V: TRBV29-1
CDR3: CSALRGAKNIQYF
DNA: TGCAGCGCCCTTAGGGGGGCCAAAAACATTCAGTACTTC

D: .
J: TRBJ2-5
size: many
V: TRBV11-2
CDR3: CASSLGGTDQETQYF
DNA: TGTGCCAGCAGCTTAGGGGGGACGGATCAAGAGACCCAGTACTTC

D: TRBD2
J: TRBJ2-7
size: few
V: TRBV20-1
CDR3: CSAGIFGTTTYEQYF
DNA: TGCAGTGCTGGAATCTTCGGGACTACTACCTACGAGCAGTACTTC

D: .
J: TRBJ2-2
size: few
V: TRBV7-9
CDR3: CASSYSIYTGELFF
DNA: TGTGCCAGCAGCTACTCTATATACACCGGGGAGCTGTTTTTT

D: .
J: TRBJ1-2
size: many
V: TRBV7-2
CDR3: CASRLPQNYGYTF
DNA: TGTGCCAGCAGGTTACCGCAAAACTATGGCTACACCTTC

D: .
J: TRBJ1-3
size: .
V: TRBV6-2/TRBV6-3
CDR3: CASSYSGSSGNTIYF
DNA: TGTGCCAGCAGTTACTCCGGGAGCTCTGGAAACACCATATATTTT

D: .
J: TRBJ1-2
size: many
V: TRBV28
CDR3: CASSPTGYGYTF
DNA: TGTGCCAGCAGTCCCACAGGATATGGCTACACCTTC

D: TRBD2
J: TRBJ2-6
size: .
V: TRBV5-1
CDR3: CASKGGGAGANVLTF
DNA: TGCGCCAGCAAGGGCGGGGGAGCTGGGGCCAACGTCCTGACTTTC

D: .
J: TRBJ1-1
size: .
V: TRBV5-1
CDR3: CASSLAGFEAFF
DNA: TGCGCCAGCAGCTTGGCCGGATTTGAAGCTTTCTTT

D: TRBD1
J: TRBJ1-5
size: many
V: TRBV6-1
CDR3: CASSVRTGDWPQHF
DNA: TGTGCCAGCAGTGTACGCACAGGGGATTGGCCCCAGCATTTT